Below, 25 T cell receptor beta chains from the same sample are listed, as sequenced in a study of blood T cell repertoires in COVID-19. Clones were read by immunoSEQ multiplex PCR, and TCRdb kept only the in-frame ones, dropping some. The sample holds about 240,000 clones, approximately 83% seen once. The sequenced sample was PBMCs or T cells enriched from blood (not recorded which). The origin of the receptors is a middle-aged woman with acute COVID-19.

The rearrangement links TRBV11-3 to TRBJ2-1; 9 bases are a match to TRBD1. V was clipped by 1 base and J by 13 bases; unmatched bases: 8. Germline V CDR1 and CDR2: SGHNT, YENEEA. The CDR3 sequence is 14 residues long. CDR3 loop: CASSLVSGTGQQFF. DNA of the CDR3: TGTGCCAGCAGCTTAGTTTCCGGGACAGGGCAACAGTTCTTC.

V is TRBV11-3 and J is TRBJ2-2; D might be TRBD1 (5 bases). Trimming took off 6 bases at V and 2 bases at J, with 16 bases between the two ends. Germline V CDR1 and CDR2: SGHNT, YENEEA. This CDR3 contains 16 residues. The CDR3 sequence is CASSLYTQVNTGELFF. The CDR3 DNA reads TGTGCCAGCAGTTTGTATACACAGGTTAACACCGGGGAGCTGTTTTTT.

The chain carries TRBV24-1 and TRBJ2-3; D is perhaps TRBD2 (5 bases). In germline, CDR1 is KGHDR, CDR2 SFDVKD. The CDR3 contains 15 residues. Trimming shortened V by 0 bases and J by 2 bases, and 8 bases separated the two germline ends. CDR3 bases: TGTGCCACCAGTGATTTGGGGGAGTACACAGATACGCAGTATTTT. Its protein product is CATSDLGEYTDTQYF.

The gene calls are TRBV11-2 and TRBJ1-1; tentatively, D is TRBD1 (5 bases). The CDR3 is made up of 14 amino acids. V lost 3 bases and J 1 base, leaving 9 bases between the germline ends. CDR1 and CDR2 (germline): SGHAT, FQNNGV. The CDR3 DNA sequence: TGTGCCAGCAGCTTGTCAGGGCAGAACACTGAAGCTTTCTTT. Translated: CASSLSGQNTEAFF. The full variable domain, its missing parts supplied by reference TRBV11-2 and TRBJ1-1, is EAGVAQSPRYKIIEKRQSVAFWCNPISGHATLYWYQQILGQGPKLLIQFQNNGVVDDSQLPKDRFSAERLKGVDSTLKIQPAKLEDSAVYLCASSLSGQNTEAFFGQGTRLTVV.

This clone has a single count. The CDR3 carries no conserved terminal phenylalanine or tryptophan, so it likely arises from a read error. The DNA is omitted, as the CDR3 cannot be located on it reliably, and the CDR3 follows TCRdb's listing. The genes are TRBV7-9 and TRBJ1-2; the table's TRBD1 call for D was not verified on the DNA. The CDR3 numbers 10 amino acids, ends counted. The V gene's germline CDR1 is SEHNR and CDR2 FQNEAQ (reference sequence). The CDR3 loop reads CASSFPGQPS.

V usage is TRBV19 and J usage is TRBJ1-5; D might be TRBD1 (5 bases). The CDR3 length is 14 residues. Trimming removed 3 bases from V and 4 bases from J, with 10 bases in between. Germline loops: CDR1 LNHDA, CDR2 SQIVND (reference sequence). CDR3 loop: CASSIMGPNQPQHF. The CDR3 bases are TGTGCCAGTAGTATCATGGGGCCTAATCAGCCCCAGCATTTT.

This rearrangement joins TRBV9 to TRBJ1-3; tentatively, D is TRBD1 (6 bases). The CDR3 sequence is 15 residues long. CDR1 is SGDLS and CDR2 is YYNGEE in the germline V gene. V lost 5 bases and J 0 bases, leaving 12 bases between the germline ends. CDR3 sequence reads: CASSLTGNSGNTIYF. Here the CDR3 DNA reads TGTGCCAGCAGTCTGACAGGCAACTCTGGAAACACCATATATTTT.

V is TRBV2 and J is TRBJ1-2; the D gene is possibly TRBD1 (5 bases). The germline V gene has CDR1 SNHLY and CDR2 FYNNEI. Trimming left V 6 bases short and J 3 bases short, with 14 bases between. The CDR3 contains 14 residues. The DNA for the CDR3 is TGTGCCAGCAGGCCCTTGGACACCGACTATGGCTACACCTTC. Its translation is CASRPLDTDYGYTF.

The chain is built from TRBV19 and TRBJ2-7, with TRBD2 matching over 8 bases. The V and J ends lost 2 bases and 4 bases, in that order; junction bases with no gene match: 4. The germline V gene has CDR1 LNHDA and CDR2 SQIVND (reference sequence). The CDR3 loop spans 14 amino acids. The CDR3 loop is CASSIKAGVYEQYF. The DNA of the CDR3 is TGTGCCAGTAGTATAAAAGCGGGAGTATACGAGCAGTACTTC.

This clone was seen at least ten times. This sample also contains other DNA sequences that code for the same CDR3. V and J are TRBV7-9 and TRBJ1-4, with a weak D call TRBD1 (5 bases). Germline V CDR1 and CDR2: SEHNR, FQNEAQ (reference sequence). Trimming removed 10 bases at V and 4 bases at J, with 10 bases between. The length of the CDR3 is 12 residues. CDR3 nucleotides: TGTGCCAATGGAGGGGATAATGAAAAACTGTTTTTT. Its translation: CANGGDNEKLFF.

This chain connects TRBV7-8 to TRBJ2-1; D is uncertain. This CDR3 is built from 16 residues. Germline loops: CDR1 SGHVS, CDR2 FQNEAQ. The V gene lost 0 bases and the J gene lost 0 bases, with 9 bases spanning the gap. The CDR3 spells CASSLARSGSYNEQFF. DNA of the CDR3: TGTGCCAGCAGCTTAGCTAGATCTGGCTCCTACAATGAGCAGTTCTTC.

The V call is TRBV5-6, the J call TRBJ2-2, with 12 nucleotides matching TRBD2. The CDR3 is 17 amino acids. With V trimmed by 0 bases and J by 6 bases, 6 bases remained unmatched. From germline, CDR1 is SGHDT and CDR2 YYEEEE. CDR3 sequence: CASSLETSGRVPGELFF. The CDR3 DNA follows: TGTGCCAGCAGCTTGGAGACTAGCGGGAGAGTCCCCGGGGAGCTGTTTTTT.

CDR3 nucleotides: TGTGCCAGTACCCGGACAGGGATAAACACCGGGGAGCTGTTTTTT. This codes for CASTRTGINTGELFF. The J gene is TRBJ2-2, the V gene TRBV19; the match to TRBD1 covers 8 bases. With V trimmed by 7 bases and J by 2 bases, 6 bases remained unmatched. The V gene's germline CDR1 is LNHDA and CDR2 SQIVND (reference sequence). The CDR3 loop spans 15 amino acids.

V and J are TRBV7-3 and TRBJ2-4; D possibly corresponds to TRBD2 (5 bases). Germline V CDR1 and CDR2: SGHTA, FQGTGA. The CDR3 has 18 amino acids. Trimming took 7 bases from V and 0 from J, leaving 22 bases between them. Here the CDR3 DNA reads TGTGCCAGCATGCGCGCGGACTCACCCTCTGTAGCCAAAAACATTCAGTACTTC. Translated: CASMRADSPSVAKNIQYF.

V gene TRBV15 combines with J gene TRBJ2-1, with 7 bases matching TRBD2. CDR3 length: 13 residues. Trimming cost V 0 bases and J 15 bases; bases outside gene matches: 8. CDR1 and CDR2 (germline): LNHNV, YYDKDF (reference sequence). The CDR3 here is CATSRDSGLDLFF. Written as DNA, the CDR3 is TGTGCCACCAGCAGAGATAGCGGACTAGATCTGTTCTTC.

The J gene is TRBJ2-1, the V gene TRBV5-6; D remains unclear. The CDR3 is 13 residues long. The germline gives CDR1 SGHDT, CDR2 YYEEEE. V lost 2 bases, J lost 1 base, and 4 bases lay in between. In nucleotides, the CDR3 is TGTGCCAGCAGCTTTCTATCCTACAATGAGCAGTTCTTC. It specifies CASSFLSYNEQFF.

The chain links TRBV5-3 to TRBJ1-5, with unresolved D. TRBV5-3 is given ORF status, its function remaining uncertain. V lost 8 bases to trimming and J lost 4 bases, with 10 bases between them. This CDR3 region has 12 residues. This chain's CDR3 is CARLRGNQPQHF. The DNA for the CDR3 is TGTGCCAGGCTCCGGGGAAATCAGCCCCAGCATTTT.

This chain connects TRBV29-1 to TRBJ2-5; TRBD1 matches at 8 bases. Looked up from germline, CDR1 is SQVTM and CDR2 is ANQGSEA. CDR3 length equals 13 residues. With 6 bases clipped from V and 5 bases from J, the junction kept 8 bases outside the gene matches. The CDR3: CSVITGGGETQYF. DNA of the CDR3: TGCAGCGTAATAACAGGGGGTGGTGAGACCCAGTACTTC.

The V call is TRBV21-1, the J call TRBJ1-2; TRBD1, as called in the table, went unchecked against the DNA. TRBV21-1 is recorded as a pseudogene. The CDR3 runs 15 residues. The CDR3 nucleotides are TGTGCCAGCAGCAAAGCTAGGGACAGGGTAACTGGCTACACCTTC. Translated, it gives CASSKARDRVTGYTF.

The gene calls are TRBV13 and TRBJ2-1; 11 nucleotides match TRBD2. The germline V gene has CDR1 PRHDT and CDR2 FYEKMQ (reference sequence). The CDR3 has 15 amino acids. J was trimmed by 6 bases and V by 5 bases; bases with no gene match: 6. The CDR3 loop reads CASSLAGGPSNEQFF. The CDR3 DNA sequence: TGTGCCAGCAGCCTAGCGGGAGGTCCCTCCAATGAGCAGTTCTTC. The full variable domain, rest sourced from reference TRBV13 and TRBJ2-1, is AAGVIQSPRHLIKEKRETATLKCYPIPRHDTVYWYQQGPGQDPQFLISFYEKMQSDKGSIPDRFSAQQFSDYHSELNMSSLELGDSALYFCASSLAGGPSNEQFFGPGTRLTVL.

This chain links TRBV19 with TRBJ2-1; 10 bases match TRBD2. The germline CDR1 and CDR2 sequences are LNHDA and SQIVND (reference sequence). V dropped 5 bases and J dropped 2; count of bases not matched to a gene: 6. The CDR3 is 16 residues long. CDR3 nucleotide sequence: TGTGCCAGTAGTTCGCGGACTAGCGGAACCTACAATGAGCAGTTCTTC. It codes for CASSSRTSGTYNEQFF.

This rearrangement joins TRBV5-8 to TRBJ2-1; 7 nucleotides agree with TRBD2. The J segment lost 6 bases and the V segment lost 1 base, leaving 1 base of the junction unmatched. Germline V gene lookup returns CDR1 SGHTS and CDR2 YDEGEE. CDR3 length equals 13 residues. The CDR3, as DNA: TGTGCCAGCAGCTTGTTAGCGGGCAATGAGCAGTTCTTC. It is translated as CASSLLAGNEQFF.

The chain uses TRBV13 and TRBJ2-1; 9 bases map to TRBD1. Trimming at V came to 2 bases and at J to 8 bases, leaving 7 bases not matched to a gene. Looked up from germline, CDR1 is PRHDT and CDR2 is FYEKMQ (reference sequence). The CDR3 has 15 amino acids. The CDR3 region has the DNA TGTGCCAGCAGCTTAACAGGGGGCGTGCTGGATGAGCAGTTCTTC. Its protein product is CASSLTGGVLDEQFF.

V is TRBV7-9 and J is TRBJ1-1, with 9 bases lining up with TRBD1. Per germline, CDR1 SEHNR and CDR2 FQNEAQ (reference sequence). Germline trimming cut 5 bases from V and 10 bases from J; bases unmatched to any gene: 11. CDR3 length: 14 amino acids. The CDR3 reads CASSPTGTGIVAFF. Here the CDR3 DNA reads TGTGCCAGCAGCCCAACCGGGACAGGGATTGTAGCTTTCTTT.

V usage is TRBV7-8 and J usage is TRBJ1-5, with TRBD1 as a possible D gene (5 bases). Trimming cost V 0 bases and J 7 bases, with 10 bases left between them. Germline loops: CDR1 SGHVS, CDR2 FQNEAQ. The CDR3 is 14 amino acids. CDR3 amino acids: CASSLAREGQPQHF. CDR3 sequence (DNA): TGTGCCAGCAGCTTAGCCAGGGAGGGCCAGCCCCAGCATTTT.